The 26 T cell receptor beta chains given below trace back to one sample, sequenced in a study of long-term antiretroviral therapy in people with HIV (dated by TCRdb to the early 2020s). The immunoSEQ hsTCRB v3.0 assay was used at survey level resolution to sequence the TRB variable region. TCRdb carries this immuneACCESS record with in-frame sequences only. Its versions omit some clonotypes, under half of them owing to an unresolved V gene in the studies checked, with the rest unexplained. The sample includes 25,000 to 30,000 clones, with over 70% observed a single time. Clones ranked in the top ten supply more than 7.5% of the sample. The sample consisted of unsorted PBMCs, taken 2.7 to 2.9 years after starting antiretroviral therapy. Every receptor here comes from a man aged 30 to 39 with HIV.

This clone has just a few counts. This chain connects TRBV6-6 to TRBJ1-1, with D unclear. Trimming pared 4 bases from V and 4 bases from J, leaving 16 bases between. This CDR3 contains 15 residues. The germline V gene has CDR1 MNHNY and CDR2 SVGAGI (reference sequence). CDR3 sequence (DNA): TGTGCCAGCAGTTCCCCCTGGGAGGGAGGCACTGAAGCTTTCTTT. It encodes CASSSPWEGGTEAFF.

This clone was observed a handful of times. J is TRBJ1-2 and V is TRBV2; a weak D match, TRBD1 (6 bases). Trimming stripped 6 bases from V and 2 bases from J, with 13 bases between. The CDR3 is made up of 14 amino acids. The germline CDR1 and CDR2 sequences are SNHLY and FYNNEI. CDR3 in amino acids: CASRVQGWNYGYTF. CDR3 coding DNA: TGTGCCAGCAGAGTACAGGGATGGAACTATGGCTACACCTTC.

The chain recombines TRBV2 with TRBJ1-6; D ambiguous. Trimming removed 5 bases at V and 6 bases at J, with 11 bases between. This CDR3 is 14 amino acids long. Germline loops: CDR1 SNHLY, CDR2 FYNNEI. The CDR3, as DNA: TGTGCCAGCAGTCCCTCAACCGTTAATTCACCCCTCCACTTT. Its translation: CASSPSTVNSPLHF.

This clone was seen a handful of times. V usage is TRBV7-9 and J usage is TRBJ1-1; D may be TRBD1 (6 bases). Trimming cost V 5 bases and J 1 base, with 8 bases left between them. The germline CDR1 and CDR2 sequences are SEHNR and FQNEAQ (reference sequence). The CDR3 has 13 residues. CDR3 in amino acids: CASSTTGNTEAFF. The CDR3 DNA follows: TGTGCCAGCAGCACGACAGGGAACACTGAAGCTTTCTTT. The full variable domain, rest sourced from reference TRBV7-9 and TRBJ1-1, is DTGVSQNPRHKITKRGQNVTFRCDPISEHNRLYWYRQTLGQGPEFLTYFQNEAQLEKSRLLSDRFSAERPKGSFSTLEIQRTEQGDSAMYLCASSTTGNTEAFFGQGTRLTVV.

This sequence joins TRBV4-3 and TRBJ2-7; 8 positions agree with TRBD1. The CDR3 has 15 amino acids. The germline CDR1 and CDR2 sequences are LGHNA and YSLEER. V shed 1 base, J shed 3 bases, and the junction held 5 bases outside the gene matches. Here the CDR3 DNA reads TGCGCCAGCAGCCAAGGGACAGGGTGGGACTACGAGCAGTACTTC. Amino acid sequence: CASSQGTGWDYEQYF.

This sequence joins TRBV6-5 and TRBJ1-2; D is possibly TRBD1 (6 bases). The CDR3 sequence is 12 residues long. V was cut by 5 bases and J by 7 bases, with 11 bases left in between. Germline assignment: CDR1 MNHEY and CDR2 SVGAGI. Here the CDR3 reads CASSKGQIGYTF. CDR3 sequence (DNA): TGTGCCAGCAGTAAAGGACAGATTGGCTACACCTTC.

The J gene is TRBJ1-5, the V gene TRBV27; no definite D call. CDR3 size: 15 residues. V was shortened by 5 bases and J by 2 bases, with 13 bases between the two germline ends. Germline V CDR1 and CDR2: MNHEY, SMNVEV (reference sequence). The chain's CDR3 is CASSPMRQGNQPQHF. CDR3 nucleotide sequence: TGTGCCAGCAGTCCAATGAGGCAGGGCAATCAGCCCCAGCATTTT.

The V and J genes are TRBV6-5 and TRBJ1-5, with 8 bases identical to TRBD1. Looked up from germline, CDR1 is MNHEY and CDR2 is SVGAGI. V gave up 6 bases and J gave up 4 bases; unmatched junction bases: 5. The CDR3 sequence is 14 residues long. The CDR3 coding sequence is TGTGCCAGCAGCCGGACAGGGCGGAATCAGCCCCAGCATTTT. This translates into CASSRTGRNQPQHF.

V and J are TRBV7-3 and TRBJ2-3; TRBD1 agrees at 9 bases. CDR3 length: 14 amino acids. V lost 5 bases and J lost 1; bases outside the gene matches: 1. The germline CDR1 and CDR2 sequences are SGHTA and FQGTGA. CDR3 sequence reads: CASSRTGGTDTQYF. CDR3 bases: TGTGCCAGCAGCAGGACAGGGGGCACAGATACGCAGTATTTT.

The chain combines TRBV11-2 with TRBJ2-1, with 7 bases aligning to TRBD1. This CDR3 has 14 amino acids. With 7 bases clipped from V and 6 bases from J, the junction kept 9 bases outside the gene matches. Germline V lookup: CDR1 SGHAT, CDR2 FQNNGV. CDR3 DNA sequence: TGTGCCAGCAAACAGGGGTTTGATGGCAATGAGCAGTTCTTC. Its translation is CASKQGFDGNEQFF.

The V gene is TRBV18, the J gene TRBJ1-5; D unresolved. Germline V gives CDR1 KGHSH, CDR2 LQKENI. The CDR3 runs 13 residues. V was pared by 4 bases and J by 5 bases, with 9 bases between. CDR3 DNA: TGTGCCAGCTCACGCAGGAACGATCAGCCCCAGCATTTT. This sequence encodes CASSRRNDQPQHF.

The chain recombines TRBV11-2 with TRBJ1-1; tentatively, D is TRBD1 (5 bases). The germline V and J ends were trimmed by 0 bases and 4 bases, with 9 bases remaining between them. The germline CDR1 and CDR2 sequences are SGHAT and FQNNGV. This CDR3 has 14 residues. As DNA, the CDR3 is TGTGCCAGCAGCTTAGAGCAGGGCGCCACTGAAGCTTTCTTT. Residues: CASSLEQGATEAFF.

The rearrangement uses TRBV6-5 and TRBJ2-5; no firm D call. Germline values: CDR1 MNHEY, CDR2 SVGAGI. Trimming took off 2 bases at V and 7 bases at J, with 5 bases between the two ends. There are 11 residues in the CDR3. The CDR3 DNA follows: TGTGCCAGCAGTTACGGTGGGACCCAGTACTTC. The encoded protein is CASSYGGTQYF.

This chain connects TRBV6-5 to TRBJ2-5, with D perhaps being TRBD1 or TRBD2 (6 bases each). V was clipped by 5 bases and J by 5 bases, with 15 bases between them. The CDR3 has 14 residues. Germline assignment: CDR1 MNHEY and CDR2 SVGAGI. The DNA of the CDR3 is TGTGCCAGCAGTGTCAAGGGGGGCTATGAGACCCAGTACTTC. Translation gives CASSVKGGYETQYF.

The V gene is TRBV29-1, the J gene TRBJ1-2, with D possibly TRBD1 on 5 matching bases. Germline assignment: CDR1 SQVTM and CDR2 ANQGSEA. CDR3 length: 13 amino acids. Trimming cost V 3 bases and J 0 bases, with 8 bases left between them. This CDR3 is CSVEEQANYGYTF. As DNA, the CDR3 is TGCAGCGTTGAGGAACAGGCTAACTATGGCTACACCTTC.

The chain is built from TRBV5-8 and TRBJ2-1; TRBD1 matches 8 bases. The germline CDR1 and CDR2 sequences are SGHTS and YDEGEE. The CDR3 is made up of 13 amino acids. J gave up 8 bases and V 4 bases, and 5 bases lay outside the gene matches. The CDR3 here is CASSPQGADEQFF. CDR3 sequence (DNA): TGTGCCAGCAGCCCTCAGGGGGCCGATGAGCAGTTCTTC.

The chain carries TRBV6-5 and TRBJ1-2; D not certain. This CDR3 contains 13 residues. V shed 5 bases and J shed 6 bases, with 13 bases lying between them. In germline, CDR1 is MNHEY, CDR2 SVGAGI. CDR3: CASSPRQQNGYTF. The CDR3 nucleotides read TGTGCCAGCAGTCCAAGGCAGCAGAATGGCTACACCTTC.

The chain recombines TRBV7-9 with TRBJ1-1, with 8 positions matching TRBD1. Germline V gene data show CDR1 as SEHNR and CDR2 as FQNEAQ (reference sequence). The V and J ends lost 5 bases and 0 bases, in that order; junction bases with no gene match: 5. The CDR3 has 15 residues. CDR3 sequence reads: CASSLGQVVNTEAFF. CDR3 in DNA: TGTGCCAGCAGCCTGGGACAGGTAGTGAACACTGAAGCTTTCTTT.

The chain joins TRBV6-1 to TRBJ1-5, with D perhaps TRBD1 (5 bases). Germline CDR1 and CDR2: MNHNS and SASEGT. With 1 base removed from V and 4 bases from J, the gap between germline ends came to 11 bases. The CDR3 length is 15 residues. This chain's CDR3 is CASSEVGAANQPQHF. The CDR3 nucleotides are TGTGCCAGCAGTGAAGTAGGGGCAGCTAATCAGCCCCAGCATTTT.

This clone is termed large (0.1 to 1%). The J gene is TRBJ2-5, the V gene TRBV6-1; TRBD1 might be the D (5 bases). Germline CDR1 reads MNHNS; CDR2 reads SASEGT. The CDR3 has 16 amino acids. The V end was cut by 3 bases, the J end by 3 bases, with 17 bases between. The DNA for the CDR3 is TGTGCCAGCAGTGAGTGGCAGGGATTTCGAAAAGAGACCCAGTACTTC. Translation gives CASSEWQGFRKETQYF.

This rearrangement joins TRBV7-9 to TRBJ1-2; D gene uncertain. CDR1 and CDR2 (germline): SEHNR, FQNEAQ (reference sequence). This CDR3 spans 12 amino acids. The V and J ends lost 1 base and 8 bases respectively, with 8 bases between them. The CDR3 nucleotides are TGTGCCAGCAGCTTAGGGGCCGCGGGCTACACCTTC. It yields the protein CASSLGAAGYTF. The full variable domain, in which reference TRBV7-9 and TRBJ1-2 provide the parts outside the CDR3, is DTGVSQNPRHKITKRGQNVTFRCDPISEHNRLYWYRQTLGQGPEFLTYFQNEAQLEKSRLLSDRFSAERPKGSFSTLEIQRTEQGDSAMYLCASSLGAAGYTFGSGTRLTVV.

V and J are TRBV6-4 and TRBJ2-6, with D hard to call. Germline CDR1 is MRHNA and CDR2 is SNTAGT. There are 14 residues in the CDR3. V lost 0 bases to trimming and J lost 4 bases, with 4 bases between them. CDR3 DNA: TGTGCCAGCAGTGACTCGGGCGGGGCCAACGTCCTGACTTTC. Residues: CASSDSGGANVLTF.

The chain is built from TRBV5-4 and TRBJ2-7; D gene uncertain. The CDR3 consists of 14 residues. The V end lost 0 bases, the J end lost 0 bases, and 7 bases lay between the germline ends. Looked up from germline, CDR1 is SGHNT and CDR2 is YYREEE (reference sequence). The DNA for the CDR3 is TGTGCCAGCAGCTTGGGGTCGGTCTCCTACGAGCAGTACTTC. Protein: CASSLGSVSYEQYF.

The V and J genes are TRBV10-2 and TRBJ2-5; TRBD1 might be the D (5 bases). The V gene lost 0 bases and the J gene lost 6 bases, with 11 bases spanning the gap. Germline CDR1 WSHSY, CDR2 SAAADI. CDR3 size: 14 residues. CDR3 protein: CASSESGLGQTQYF. CDR3 nucleotide sequence: TGCGCCAGCAGTGAGTCGGGGCTAGGGCAGACCCAGTACTTC.

This clone was found once. The V gene is TRBV9, the J gene TRBJ1-3; D uncertain. Germline-derived CDR1 and CDR2 are SGDLS and YYNGEE. V dropped 4 bases and J dropped 4 bases, with 15 bases sitting between them. This CDR3 region has 15 residues. The CDR3 here is CASSPRGGSGNTIYF. For the CDR3, the DNA is TGTGCCAGCAGCCCAAGAGGTGGGTCCGGAAACACCATATATTTT.

V gene TRBV11-2 combines with J gene TRBJ2-1, with D maybe TRBD2 (5 bases). This CDR3 comprises 14 residues. Germline V lookup: CDR1 SGHAT, CDR2 FQNNGV. Trimming left V 3 bases short and J 4 bases short, with 10 bases between. The CDR3, as DNA: TGTGCCAGCAGCTTGGAGTCGGGGTACAATGAGCAGTTCTTC. The encoded protein is CASSLESGYNEQFF.